A selection of T cell receptor beta chains follows, all from one sample in a study of control samples from healthy donors and cancer patients. Produced via immunoSEQ multiplex PCR; TCRdb's table is partial and in-frame only. The sample has more than 75,000 clones; 84% are singletons. Specimen: PBMCs. These receptors all stem from a man in his 70s with lung cancer. Both conserved end residues are part of each CDR3. D genes are given only for firm matches. The size entry is marked missing in some rows and otherwise reads once, few, many or a size class.

D gene	J gene	clone size	V gene	CDR3 DNA	CDR3 protein
-	TRBJ1-1	-	TRBV10-2	TGCGCCAGCAGTGAGACCCGGGAAGTTGAAGCTTTCTTT	CASSETREVEAFF
-	TRBJ1-4	-	TRBV4-3	TGCGCCAGCAGCCAAGATCGGGGGGCTCAGGAAAAACTGTTTTTT	CASSQDRGAQEKLFF
-	TRBJ2-5	-	TRBV9	TGTGCCAGCAGCGTAGGGAGCTCGGGAGAGACCCAGTACTTC	CASSVGSSGETQYF
-	TRBJ2-7	-	TRBV27	TGTGCCAGCAGTTTAACGGGGGAGTGGAGCGAGCAGTACTTC	CASSLTGEWSEQYF
TRBD1	TRBJ2-3	once	TRBV10-3	TGTGCCACTGGGACAGCTAGCACAGATACGCAGTATTTT	CATGTASTDTQYF
-	TRBJ2-2	-	TRBV4-1	TGCGCCAGCAGCCAAGGGACAGCTACCGGGGAGCTGTTTTTT	CASSQGTATGELFF
-	TRBJ2-5	-	TRBV15	TGTGCCACCAGCAGCCTTGGGGAAGAGACCCAGTACTTC	CATSSLGEETQYF
-	TRBJ1-1	-	TRBV23-1	TGCGCCAGCAGTCAATCTAGCAGGGGAGTACGAACACTAAAGGGAGGGCTCGCTTTCTTT	CASSQSSRGVRTLKGGLAFF
-	TRBJ2-2	-	TRBV6-5	TGTGCCAGCAGTTTTAGAAGGGGGGAGAACACCGGGGAGCTGTTTTTT	CASSFRRGENTGELFF
TRBD1	TRBJ1-2	-	TRBV29-1	TGCAGCGTGGACCGTCTGACAGGGAACTATGGCTACACCTTC	CSVDRLTGNYGYTF
-	TRBJ2-1	-	TRBV6-5	TGTGCCAGCAGTTACGTCAACTCCTACAATGAGCAGTTCTTC	CASSYVNSYNEQFF
-	TRBJ2-1	-	TRBV24-1	TGTGCCACCAGTGACCCCCGGGCCCCCGGGGGTGAGCAGTTCTTC	CATSDPRAPGGEQFF
-	TRBJ2-1	-	TRBV7-2	TGTGCCAGCAGCTTAGGCCGTGAGCAGTTCTTC	CASSLGREQFF
TRBD2	TRBJ2-3	-	TRBV11-2	TGTGCCAGCAGCCGAGGACTAGCGGGGGGGCCGGGCACAGATACGCAGTATTTT	CASSRGLAGGPGTDTQYF
TRBD2	TRBJ2-1	-	TRBV5-1	TGCGCCAGCAGCTTCGGTAGCGGGGGACTCTACAATGAGCAGTTCTTC	CASSFGSGGLYNEQFF
TRBD1	TRBJ2-3	few	TRBV5-6	TGTGCCAGCAGCTTCGGGACAGGGCATAGCACAGATACGCAGTATTTT	CASSFGTGHSTDTQYF
TRBD2	TRBJ2-3	-	TRBV27	TGTGCCAGCAGTTTTCGGCTAGCGGGGGGGTATGCTAGCACAGATACGCAGTATTTT	CASSFRLAGGYASTDTQYF
-	TRBJ2-5	many	TRBV2	TGTGCCAGCAGGAGACCTAGCATTCAAGAGACCCAGTACTTC	CASRRPSIQETQYF
-	TRBJ1-5	-	TRBV4-2	TGTGCCAGCAGCCAAGGGGCAGGGAGGGATCAGCCCCAGCATTTT	CASSQGAGRDQPQHF
TRBD1	TRBJ2-3	-	TRBV6-5	TGTGCCAGCAGTTACTCCGGGACAGACACAGATACGCAGTATTTT	CASSYSGTDTDTQYF
-	TRBJ1-1	-	TRBV6-5	TGTGCCAGCACCCACCCCAACGGGCGTCACACTGAAGCTTTCTTT	CASTHPNGRHTEAFF
-	TRBJ2-5	once	TRBV4-1	TGCGCCAGCAGCCAAGAGTCAGGGCCGCCGGGGGCCCAGTACTTC	CASSQESGPPGAQYF
-	TRBJ2-2	-	TRBV19	TGTGCCAGTATCCGGGACGCGAACACCGGGGAGCTGTTTTTT	CASIRDANTGELFF
TRBD1	TRBJ2-1	-	TRBV10-2	TGCGCCAGCAGGGCCGGGACAGGGGGCTACTGGACTACGTGGTGGGTCTACAATGAGCAGTTCTTC	CASRAGTGGYWTTWWVYNEQFF
-	TRBJ2-2	-	TRBV6-2/TRBV6-3	TGTGCCAGCAGTTATAGCCGGGGGCGGATCGGGGAGCTGTTTTTT	CASSYSRGRIGELFF
TRBD1	TRBJ2-1	-	TRBV15	TGTGCCACCGATCAGGGGGCGGGCCGGCCAGACAATGAGCAGTTCTTC	CATDQGAGRPDNEQFF
-	TRBJ2-3	-	TRBV4-3	TGCGCCAGCAGCCAAAGTCCTAGCACAGATACGCAGTATTTT	CASSQSPSTDTQYF
-	TRBJ1-2	-	TRBV7-3	TGTGCCAGCAGCGCGCGACAAGGGGTCGGCTACACCTTC	CASSARQGVGYTF
-	TRBJ2-7	-	TRBV30	TGTGCCTGGAGTGTGGGCTCTTCCTCCTACGAGCAGTACTTC	CAWSVGSSSYEQYF
TRBD2	TRBJ2-3	few	TRBV2	TGTGCCAGAACCGGGACTAGCGGGCCGGATACGCAGTATTTT	CARTGTSGPDTQYF
-	TRBJ2-7	-	TRBV29-1	TGCAGCGTTGCTGGTGGGGTCTACGAGCAGTACTTC	CSVAGGVYEQYF
-	TRBJ2-2	-	TRBV3-1/TRBV3-2	TGTGCCAGCAGCCAAGGTCCCTCCGGGGAGCTGTTTTTT	CASSQGPSGELFF
-	TRBJ1-3	-	TRBV21-1	TGTGCCAGCAGCAAAGCGAAGTTGGTCTCTGGAAACACCATATATTTT	CASSKAKLVSGNTIYF
-	TRBJ2-7	-	TRBV28	TGTGCCAGCAGACGACAGGGAGGCGGCGAGCAGTACTTC	CASRRQGGGEQYF
TRBD1	TRBJ1-4	-	TRBV2	TGTGCCAGCAGCGACAGGGATAATGAAAAACTGTTTTTT	CASSDRDNEKLFF
-	TRBJ2-1	once	TRBV11-2	TGTGCCAGCAGCTTAGGGATGGGGGGTCCCTCCTACAATGAGCAGTTCTTC	CASSLGMGGPSYNEQFF
-	TRBJ2-3	once	TRBV7-2	TGTGCCAGCAGCTCGGGGGCCGGGAGGTACTATTTT	CASSSGAGRYYF
-	TRBJ2-1	-	TRBV30	TGTGCCTGGAGATATCCGGGATCGGGCAATGAGCAGTTCTTC	CAWRYPGSGNEQFF
TRBD2	TRBJ2-7	-	TRBV7-2	TGTGCCAGCAGCCCACGCGGACTAGCGGGGGGCAGCTCCTACGAGCAGTACTTC	CASSPRGLAGGSSYEQYF
TRBD1	TRBJ1-5	-	TRBV20-1	TGCAGTGCTAGTTTCATAGGACAGGTTAGCAATCAGCCCCAGCATTTT	CSASFIGQVSNQPQHF
-	TRBJ1-5	many	TRBV6-6	TGTGCCAGCAGGGGAGAGGGGAATAGCAATCAGCCCCAGCATTTT	CASRGEGNSNQPQHF
-	TRBJ2-5	-	TRBV5-6	TGTGCCAGCAGCTACGGACGGGGGATAGAGACCCAGTACTTC	CASSYGRGIETQYF
-	TRBJ2-6	once	TRBV19	TGTGCCAGTAGTATTGGTCGGGATAAAGGCTCTGGGGCCAACGTCCTGACTTTC	CASSIGRDKGSGANVLTF
TRBD2	TRBJ2-7	-	TRBV25-1	TGTGCCAGCAGCCTGGGGGGGACGTACGAGCAGTACTTC	CASSLGGTYEQYF
-	TRBJ1-1	once	TRBV5-1	TGCGCCAGCAGCCTGCAGGGTCCGGGGGCTTTCTTT	CASSLQGPGAFF
-	TRBJ1-1	-	TRBV18	TGTGCCAGCTCACCTCTCGACGTGGGGACTGAAGCTTTCTTT	CASSPLDVGTEAFF
TRBD2	TRBJ2-1	once	TRBV3-1/TRBV3-2	TGTGCCACTCGACACAAAACCCTAGCGGGGCCCCCTTATGAGCAGTTCTTC	CATRHKTLAGPPYEQFF
TRBD1	TRBJ1-1	few	TRBV5-1	TGCGCCAGCAGCTTGGTACAGGGGAGGAACACTGAAGCTTTCTTT	CASSLVQGRNTEAFF
TRBD1	TRBJ1-2	once	TRBV7-2	TGTGCCAGCAGCCGGGACAGGGGACTTTATGGCTACACCTTC	CASSRDRGLYGYTF
-	TRBJ1-2	-	TRBV10-3	TGTGCCATCAGTGAAGGTCCAGGGTCACTCTCTAACTATGGCTACACCTTC	CAISEGPGSLSNYGYTF
-	TRBJ1-1	-	TRBV29-1	TGCAGCGTCTACCCCCTGTCAATGAACACTGAAGCTTTCTTT	CSVYPLSMNTEAFF
-	TRBJ2-2	-	TRBV2	TGTGCCAGCAGGCAGGGACCAATCACCGGGGAGCTGTTTTTT	CASRQGPITGELFF
TRBD1	TRBJ1-2	once	TRBV5-1	TGCGCCAGCAGCCCCAGGACAGGCACCACTAACTATGGCTACACCTTC	CASSPRTGTTNYGYTF
-	TRBJ1-1	-	TRBV18	TGTGCCAGCTCACCACGGGCGCTGGGGACGGGAACTGAAGCTTTCTTT	CASSPRALGTGTEAFF
-	TRBJ1-3	few	TRBV19	TGTGCCAGTAGTATTTCCGGTAGAGGAGCTGGAAACACCATATATTTT	CASSISGRGAGNTIYF